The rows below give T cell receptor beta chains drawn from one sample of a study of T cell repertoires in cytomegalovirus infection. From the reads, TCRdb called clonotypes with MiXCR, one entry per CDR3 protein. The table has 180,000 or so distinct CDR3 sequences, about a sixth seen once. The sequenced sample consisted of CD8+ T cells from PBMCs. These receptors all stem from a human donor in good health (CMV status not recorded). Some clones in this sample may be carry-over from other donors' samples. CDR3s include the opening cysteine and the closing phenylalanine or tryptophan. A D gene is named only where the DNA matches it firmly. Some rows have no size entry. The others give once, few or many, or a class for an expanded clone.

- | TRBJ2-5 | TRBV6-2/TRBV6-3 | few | CASSYGGETQYF | TGTGCCAGCAGTTATGGGGGAGAGACCCAGTACTTC
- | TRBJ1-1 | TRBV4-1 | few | CASSQGVEAFF | TGCGCCAGCAGCCAAGGGGTTGAAGCTTTCTTT
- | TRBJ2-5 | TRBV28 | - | CASRPGLAQETQYF | TGTGCCAGCAGGCCTGGACTCGCTCAAGAGACCCAGTACTTC
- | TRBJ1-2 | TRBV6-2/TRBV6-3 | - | CASSSLEEGDGYTF | TGTGCCAGCAGTTCCTTGGAGGAAGGAGATGGCTACACCTTC
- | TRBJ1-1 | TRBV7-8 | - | CASSLGIAGFANTEAFF | TGTGCCAGCAGCTTAGGGATAGCCGGGTTCGCGAACACTGAAGCTTTCTTT
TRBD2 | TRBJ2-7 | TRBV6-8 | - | CASSYTLAGNSYEQYF | TGTGCCAGCAGTTACACATTAGCGGGGAACTCCTACGAGCAGTACTTC
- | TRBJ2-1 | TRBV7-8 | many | CASSLYGESSYNEQFF | TGTGCCAGCAGCTTATACGGGGAAAGCTCCTACAATGAGCAGTTCTTC
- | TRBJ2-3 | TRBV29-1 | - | CSVEDIMDVGTQYF | TGCAGCGTTGAAGATATAATGGATGTGGGTACGCAGTATTTT
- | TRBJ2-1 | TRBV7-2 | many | CASSPEPGSYNEQFF | TGTGCCAGCAGCCCCGAGCCGGGCTCCTACAATGAGCAGTTCTTC
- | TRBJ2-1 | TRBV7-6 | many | CASSTAGAGNEQFF | TGTGCCAGCAGCACCGCGGGGGCTGGAAATGAGCAGTTCTTC